The sequence of this T cell receptor beta chain was determined in a study of blood T cell repertoires in COVID-19 (TCRdb year 2020). With regard to the full study: Samples covering the acute and convalescent phases of COVID-19 were provided by collaborators in the United States, Italy and Spain. The samples were drawn from two sources: the first 160 participants of the ongoing ImmuneRACE study, and 1,200 or so subjects contributed by 6 global collaborators. Subjects who had been exposed to COVID-19, were actively infected with it, or had recovered from it provided the deeply sampled blood TCRbeta repertoires that made up the dataset. Where available, HLA class I and class II types were obtained from metadata supplied by the sample provider rather than from assay-based typing. The material from the prospective study consisted of cDNA or gDNA derived from T cells, B-cell-depleted T cells, or PBMCs. The repertoires were made available in a free public database intended to serve as a resource for research on the immune response to SARS-CoV-2. The sample metadata nearly always contained a de-identified subject ID, COVID-19 status, age in years and sex. The full study reports these points: Clinical and demographic metadata were provided uncurated, with the amount varying by source and participant.

The immunoSEQ Assay, a bias-controlled multiplex PCR, was used to amplify TCRbeta CDR3 regions from genomic DNA. The published analysis was carried out like this. Within the assay, amplification of reference gene primers was used to estimate how many nucleated cells each sample contained. Sequence reads were collapsed and filtered to measure the absolute abundance of every unique TCRbeta CDR3 rearrangement. For each sample, productive Simpson clonality was calculated by taking the square root of Simpson's diversity index across productive rearrangements. The immuneACCESS repertoire file appears here via TCRdb, limited to in-frame rearrangements. These files lack a portion of the clones; in checked studies, under half of the deficit traces to unresolved V genes, and the cause of the others is not known. V, J and clone size derive from that table, while D and trimming were established from the DNA sequence. In this sample the table shows 40,000 to 55,000 clones, 75% to 85% of which occur a single time. The top ten constitute over 15% of the sample.

Whole blood was collected in K2EDTA tubes by collaborating institutions according to the institutions' own protocols. For TCRbeta analysis, collaborators shipped samples as frozen whole blood, isolated PBMCs, or DNA extracted from either of those sample types. The germline V gene (reference sequence) gives CDR1 as LGHDT and CDR2 as YNNKEL. The cysteine opens and the phenylalanine closes a CDR3 of 16 amino acids. Only the CDR3 portion is preserved as DNA: 48 bases, with reading frame beginning at the first base. V is pared back by 3 bases and J by 2 bases, with 13 bases lying between the germline termini. Worth noting for this clone: The antigen it recognizes is unknown. The input lacks base qualities; no much larger clone sits a single base away.

Source material: peripheral blood. The TCR was taken from a man in his forties with acute or convalescent COVID-19. The chain is assembled from TRBV3-1 (or the pseudogene TRBV3-2) and TRBJ2-2; the D gene is perhaps TRBD2, from 6 matching bases. CDR3 loop: CASSQIGGANTGELFF. In nucleotides, the sequence is TGTGCCAGCAGCCAGATCGGCGGGGCAAACACCGGGGAGCTGTTTTTT.